Each of the 11 T cell receptor beta chains below was sequenced from the same sample in a study of Ad26.COV2.S vaccination and SARS-CoV-2 variants. Treatment specified: around 19 received Ad26.COV2.S at low or high dose, single or two shots; several received placebo; per-sample allocation not given. The investigators took samples on day 63 after the first vaccine or placebo injection. Repertoires were generated with immunoSEQ multiplex PCR, while TCRdb's copy carries only in-frame clones and drops some. The sample holds 380,000 or so clones; roughly 80% are singletons and the top ten take approximately 7%. The sequenced sample was peripheral blood, obtained in a trial of Ad26.COV2.S vaccine versus placebo. These receptors were collected from a person between 18 and 60 years old who received the Ad26.COV2.S COVID-19 vaccine or a placebo.

This chain uses TRBV5-4 with TRBJ2-5, with D maybe TRBD2 (6 bases). In germline, CDR1 is SGHNT, CDR2 YYREEE (reference sequence). The V and J ends lost 4 bases and 5 bases respectively, with 12 bases between them. The CDR3 runs to 13 residues. The DNA for the CDR3 is TGTGCCAGCAGCGCCGCAGGGAGGGAGACCCAGTACTTC. Amino acid sequence: CASSAAGRETQYF.

The CDR3 nucleotides read TGTGCCAGCAGTTGGGACTCGAACACCGGGGAGCTGTTTTTT. It codes for CASSWDSNTGELFF. The chain joins TRBV2 to TRBJ2-2; D perhaps matches TRBD2 (6 bases). V lost 5 bases and J 0 bases, leaving 7 bases between the germline ends. CDR1 is SNHLY, CDR2 FYNNEI, per germline. The CDR3 contains 14 residues. The whole variable domain, filled in from reference TRBV2 and TRBJ2-2, reads EPEVTQTPSHQVTQMGQEVILRCVPISNHLYFYWYRQILGQKVEFLVSFYNNEISEKSEIFDDQFSVERPDGSNFTLKIRSTKLEDSAMYFCASSWDSNTGELFFGEGSRLTVL.

The V gene is TRBV7-8, the J gene TRBJ1-2; TRBD1 might be the D (6 bases). V lost 2 bases, J lost 0 bases, and 22 bases lay in between. The CDR3 runs to 19 residues. Germline assignment: CDR1 SGHVS and CDR2 FQNEAQ. The CDR3 region is CASSLLPPYRDSPNYGYTF. The DNA of the CDR3 is TGTGCCAGCAGCTTACTCCCGCCGTACAGGGATTCACCTAACTATGGCTACACCTTC.

Regarding this clone: This sample includes further DNA sequences coding for the same CDR3. V is TRBV7-9 and J is TRBJ1-6; D not resolved. Trimming removed 5 bases from V and 6 bases from J, with 5 bases in between. The CDR3 runs to 12 residues. Germline V gene lookup returns CDR1 SEHNR and CDR2 FQNEAQ (reference sequence). CDR3 sequence: CASSRTNSPLHF. CDR3 sequence (DNA): TGTGCCAGCAGCCGGACTAATTCACCCCTCCACTTT.

Only one count was recorded for this clone. The V call is TRBV30, the J call TRBJ1-1; unclear D gene. The germline V gene has CDR1 GTSNPN and CDR2 SVGIG (reference sequence). There are 16 residues in the CDR3. Trimming left V 4 bases short and J 7 bases short, with 25 bases between. In DNA form, the CDR3 reads TGTGCCTGGACGTCGGCGGCAGGAGAACTACGATTTGAAGCTTTCTTT. It codes for CAWTSAAGELRFEAFF.

This chain links TRBV5-1 with TRBJ1-1; D might be TRBD1 (5 bases). Germline V gene sequence: CDR1 SGHRS, CDR2 YFSETQ. CDR3 length: 15 residues. V dropped 3 bases and J dropped 1 base, with 13 bases sitting between them. CDR3 in amino acids: CASSSGGGENTEAFF. The CDR3 DNA follows: TGCGCCAGCAGCTCTGGGGGAGGGGAGAACACTGAAGCTTTCTTT.

The V gene is TRBV7-2, the J gene TRBJ1-5; 9 nucleotides line up with TRBD1. This CDR3 is built from 14 residues. Unmatched junction bases numbered 2, after V lost 1 base and J lost 7 bases. The germline gives CDR1 SGHTA, CDR2 FQGNSA. CDR3 sequence reads: CASSLVTGGQPQHF. CDR3 bases: TGTGCCAGCAGCTTAGTGACAGGGGGACAGCCCCAGCATTTT.

The chain recombines TRBV19 with TRBJ2-3; D perhaps matches TRBD1 (6 bases). The CDR3 totals 12 residues. V was pared by 5 bases and J by 12 bases, with 15 bases between. Germline CDR1 is LNHDA and CDR2 is SQIVND (reference sequence). The CDR3 DNA is TGTGCCAGTAGTGTCGCACAGGGACCACAGTATTTT. Amino acids: CASSVAQGPQYF.

The chain recombines TRBV20-1 with TRBJ2-1, with 8 bases that match TRBD1. V lost 3 bases to trimming and J lost 8 bases; unmatched junction nucleotides: 9. Germline V lookup: CDR1 DFQATT, CDR2 SNEGSKA (reference sequence). This CDR3 is built from 14 residues. This chain's CDR3 is CSASERTGMDEQFF. CDR3 in DNA: TGCAGTGCTAGTGAAAGGACAGGGATGGATGAGCAGTTCTTC.

CDR3 in amino acids: CASSILEGGLLAKNIQYF. In DNA, the CDR3 is TGTGCCAGTAGTATACTTGAGGGGGGCCTATTAGCCAAAAACATTCAGTACTTC. The V gene is TRBV19, the J gene TRBJ2-4; D may match TRBD1 or TRBD2 (6 bases each). The germline CDR1 and CDR2 sequences are LNHDA and SQIVND (reference sequence). This CDR3 contains 18 residues. V lost 2 bases and J lost 0, with 17 bases in between.

The chain recombines TRBV12-3 or TRBV12-4 with TRBJ2-1, with D perhaps TRBD2 (6 bases). Trimming took off 6 bases at V and 4 bases at J, with 10 bases between the two ends. This CDR3 comprises 13 residues. The CDR3 spells CASRLRGYNEQFF. DNA for the CDR3: TGTGCCAGCAGGCTCCGGGGGTACAATGAGCAGTTCTTC.